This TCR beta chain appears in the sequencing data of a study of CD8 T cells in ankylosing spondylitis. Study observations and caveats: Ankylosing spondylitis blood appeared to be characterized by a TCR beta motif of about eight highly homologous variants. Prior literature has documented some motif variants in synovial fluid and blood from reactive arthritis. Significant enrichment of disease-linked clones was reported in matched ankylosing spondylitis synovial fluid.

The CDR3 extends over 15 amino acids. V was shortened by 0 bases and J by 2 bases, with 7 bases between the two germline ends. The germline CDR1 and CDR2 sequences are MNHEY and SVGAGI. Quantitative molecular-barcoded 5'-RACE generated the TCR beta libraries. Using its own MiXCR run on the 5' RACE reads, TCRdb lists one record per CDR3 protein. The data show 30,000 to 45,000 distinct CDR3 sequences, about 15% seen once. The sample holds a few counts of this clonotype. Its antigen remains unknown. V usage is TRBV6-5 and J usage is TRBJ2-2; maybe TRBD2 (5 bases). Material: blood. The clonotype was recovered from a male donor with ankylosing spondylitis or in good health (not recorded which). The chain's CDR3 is CASSYSGLNTGELFF. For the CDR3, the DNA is TGTGCCAGCAGTTACTCCGGACTTAACACCGGGGAGCTGTTTTTT.